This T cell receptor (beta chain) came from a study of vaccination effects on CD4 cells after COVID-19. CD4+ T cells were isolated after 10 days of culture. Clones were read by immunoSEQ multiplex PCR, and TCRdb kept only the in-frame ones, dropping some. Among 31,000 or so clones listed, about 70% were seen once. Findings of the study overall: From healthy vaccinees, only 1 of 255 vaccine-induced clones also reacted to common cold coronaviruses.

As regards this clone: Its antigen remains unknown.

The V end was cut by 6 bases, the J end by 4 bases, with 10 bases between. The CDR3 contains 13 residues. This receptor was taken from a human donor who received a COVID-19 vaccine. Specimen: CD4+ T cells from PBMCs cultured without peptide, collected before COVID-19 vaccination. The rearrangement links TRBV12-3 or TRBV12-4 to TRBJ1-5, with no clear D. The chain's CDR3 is CASSPVENQPQHF. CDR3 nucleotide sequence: TGTGCCAGCAGCCCGGTCGAGAATCAGCCCCAGCATTTT.